Given below is one T cell receptor beta chain in context. Sequencing used immunoSEQ multiplex PCR; TCRdb keeps in-frame clones, though not all of them. The top ten clones hold approximately 0.41% of a sample with 2 million to 2.5 million clones, roughly 92% of them seen once. The data are from a study of shared clonotypes between healthy human individuals. For the study at large: The study drew on a couple of women and a few men aged 18 to 49 as donors.

The receptor was derived from a man aged 18 to 30 in good health. Some clones in this sample may be carry-over from other donors' samples. The material sequenced was naive CD4+ T cells from PBMCs. Documented subset: CD45RA+ positively selected.

CDR3 coding DNA: TGCGCCAGCAGCCGTAACAGACGGGGAGAGGGTGCCAAAAACATTCAGTACTTC. It yields the protein CASSRNRRGEGAKNIQYF. This chain joins TRBV4-1 and TRBJ2-4, with a tentative D call TRBD2 (5 bases). V gave up 4 bases and J gave up 1 base, with 20 bases separating them. Germline loops: CDR1 MGHRA, CDR2 YSYEKL. CDR3 length: 18 amino acids.